This T cell receptor beta chain was captured in a study of blood T cell repertoires in COVID-19. Study context: Researchers got acute and convalescent COVID-19 samples from the United States, Italy and Spain.

The CDR3 length is 16 residues. Germline V lookup: CDR1 LGHDT, CDR2 YNNKEL (reference sequence). V lost 5 bases to trimming and J lost 2 bases; unmatched junction nucleotides: 10. Sequenced by immunoSEQ multiplex PCR; TCRdb stores in-frame clones only, minus some. The data contain 190,000 or so clones, approximately 89% of them singletons. The chain links TRBV3-1 (or the pseudogene TRBV3-2) to TRBJ2-3, with 7 nucleotides matching TRBD2. The clonotype originates from a woman aged 30 to 39 with acute or convalescent COVID-19. Material: peripheral blood. The CDR3 bases are TGTGCCAGCAGCTCTGAGCGGGACCCACTCACAGATACGCAGTATTTT. This sequence encodes CASSSERDPLTDTQYF.